Sequencing of this TCR beta chain was carried out in a study of cytotoxic CD8 clonotypes in ibrutinib-treated CLL. As for the study in general: The cohort had about 10 relapsed/refractory and over 14 treatment-naive patients, fewer than 18 IGHV unmutated.

Comment on this clone: Its antigen remains unknown.

Germline lookup yields CDR1 LNHDA and CDR2 SQIVND (reference sequence). This CDR3 comprises 12 residues. V dropped 8 bases and J dropped 4; count of bases not matched to a gene: 4. Only in-frame clones appear in the TCRdb table, and some are missing; sequencing was by immunoSEQ multiplex PCR. Of some 61,000 clones listed, about 64% are singletons. The study's findings and limits: Public clonotypes were seen rarely and were contracted or stable on treatment. At the start, clonality exceeded age-matched healthy donors and followed circulating CD8+ T-cell counts.

The clonotype originates from a human donor with chronic lymphocytic leukemia. The chain recombines TRBV19 with TRBJ2-5; TRBD1 matches at 7 bases. The starting material was PBMCs, obtained after 12 months of ibrutinib treatment. This CDR3 is CASRQGGETQYF. The DNA for the CDR3 is TGTGCCAGTCGACAGGGCGGAGAGACCCAGTACTTC.